One sample yielded the 23 T cell receptor beta chains listed below, sequenced in a study of radiation and T cells in renal cell carcinoma (dated by TCRdb to about 2020). The time point label, as the study defines it: blood 4 weeks post-SBRT, at nephrectomy. The treatment or condition label for this specimen denotes: 15 Gy SBRT to primary tumor, nephrectomy 4 weeks later. Libraries were made using the immunoSEQ multiplex PCR assay. TCRdb re-hosts the immuneACCESS table, in-frame sequences only. Its copies lack some clones; in the studies checked, an unresolved V gene accounts for under half of them, and the cause for the rest is not known. This sample gives about 150,000 clones in total; approximately 86% of them show up just once. The ten biggest clones cover 15% to 20% of the sample. The sequencing here drew on blood, taken from a patient whose treatment included radiotherapy and nephrectomy. The receptors originated from a woman aged 45-65 years with renal cell carcinoma.

The V call is TRBV7-9, the J call TRBJ1-2, with a possible D match to TRBD1 (5 bases). The CDR3 contains 14 residues. Germline lookup yields CDR1 SEHNR and CDR2 FQNEAQ (reference sequence). Trimming shortened V by 3 bases and J by 5 bases, and 13 bases separated the two germline ends. This CDR3 is CASSFGGTGYGYTF. Written as DNA, the CDR3 is TGTGCCAGCAGCTTCGGGGGGACTGGGTATGGCTACACCTTC.

The genes are TRBV27 and TRBJ2-2; possibly TRBD1 for D (5 bases). The CDR3 runs to 13 residues. Trimming removed 5 bases at V and 1 base at J, with 5 bases between. CDR1 MNHEY and CDR2 SMNVEV come from the germline V gene (reference sequence). CDR3 bases: TGTGCCAGCAGTGACAGGAACACCGGGGAGCTGTTTTTT. Residues: CASSDRNTGELFF.

The chain recombines TRBV18 with TRBJ2-3; D may be TRBD2 (6 bases). This CDR3 has 16 residues. From germline, CDR1 is KGHSH and CDR2 LQKENI. With 3 bases removed from V and 3 bases from J, the gap between germline ends came to 16 bases. CDR3 sequence: CASSPWRRDRTDTQYF. The CDR3 nucleotides are TGTGCCAGCTCACCGTGGCGGCGGGACCGGACAGATACGCAGTATTTT.

The chain employs TRBV6-6 and TRBJ1-4; perhaps TRBD1 as D (5 bases). V lost 2 bases and J lost 7, with 14 bases in between. CDR1 is MNHNY and CDR2 is SVGAGI in the germline V gene (reference sequence). The CDR3 has 15 residues. The CDR3 region is CASSYPKGVGEKLFF. The DNA of the CDR3 is TGTGCCAGCAGTTACCCTAAAGGGGTGGGTGAAAAACTGTTTTTT.

CDR3 nucleotides: TGTGCCAGCAGCTCCGGAGGCAGGCGGGCTAGCACAGATACGCAGTATTTT. This gives the protein CASSSGGRRASTDTQYF. V gene TRBV5-6 combines with J gene TRBJ2-3; possible D gene TRBD2, 5 bases. The ends were cut back, 3 bases at V and 0 bases at J, with 17 bases in the middle. CDR3 length: 17 residues. Germline CDR1 SGHDT, CDR2 YYEEEE.

The chain couples TRBV7-2 to TRBJ1-6; 8 bases line up with TRBD1. The CDR3 has 15 residues. The V and J ends lost 4 bases and 4 bases, in that order; junction bases with no gene match: 3. Germline CDR1 is SGHTA and CDR2 is FQGNSA. Here the CDR3 reads CASSSDRVYNSPLHF. CDR3 sequence (DNA): TGTGCCAGCAGCTCGGACAGGGTATATAATTCACCCCTCCACTTT.

The J gene is TRBJ2-7, the V gene TRBV5-1; possible D gene TRBD1, 5 bases. The V end lost 2 bases, the J end lost 3 bases, and 18 bases lay between the germline ends. CDR3 size: 16 residues. The germline CDR1 and CDR2 sequences are SGHRS and YFSETQ. The CDR3 spells CASSFDARTTYYEQYF. CDR3 nucleotides: TGCGCCAGCAGCTTCGACGCCAGGACAACCTACTACGAGCAGTACTTC.

This rearrangement joins TRBV4-2 to TRBJ2-3, with D tentatively TRBD2 (6 bases). The CDR3 covers 15 residues. V was clipped by 3 bases and J by 4 bases, with 14 bases between them. Per the germline V gene, CDR1 is LGHNA and CDR2 is YNFKEQ. The CDR3 is CASSQGLLLPDTQYF. In DNA form, the CDR3 reads TGTGCCAGCAGCCAGGGACTCCTCCTGCCAGATACGCAGTATTTT.

This clone was recorded once. V usage is TRBV7-2 and J usage is TRBJ2-7; perhaps TRBD1 as D (6 bases). The germline gives CDR1 SGHTA, CDR2 FQGNSA. This CDR3 has 13 residues. Trimming stripped 4 bases from V and 3 bases from J, with 10 bases between. Written as DNA, the CDR3 is TGTGCCAGCAGCTCATCGGGACACTACGAGCAGTACTTC. Protein product: CASSSSGHYEQYF.

The chain has TRBV5-4 and TRBJ1-1; D unclear. The CDR3 is 15 amino acids. V was pared by 0 bases and J by 1 base, with 10 bases between. Germline assignment: CDR1 SGHNT and CDR2 YYREEE (reference sequence). This CDR3 is CASSLELAENTEAFF. CDR3 DNA: TGTGCCAGCAGCTTGGAACTTGCGGAGAACACTGAAGCTTTCTTT.

The V call is TRBV25-1, the J call TRBJ2-5; D is undetermined. Per the germline V gene, CDR1 is MGHDK and CDR2 is SYGVNS. There are 11 residues in the CDR3. V was shortened by 3 bases and J by 5 bases, with 4 bases between the two germline ends. The CDR3 sequence: CASSEYETQYF. CDR3 coding DNA: TGTGCCAGCAGTGAGTATGAGACCCAGTACTTC.

This clone was observed many times. The J gene is TRBJ1-4, the V gene TRBV30; D is possibly TRBD1 (6 bases). In germline, CDR1 is GTSNPN, CDR2 SVGIG (reference sequence). V dropped 5 bases and J dropped 8 bases, with 15 bases sitting between them. CDR3 size: 13 residues. The CDR3 coding sequence is TGTGCCTGGGCACAGGGATGGGAGGAAAAACTGTTTTTT. This codes for CAWAQGWEEKLFF.

V gene TRBV5-1 combines with J gene TRBJ2-2; 9 bases line up with TRBD2. Germline V gene lookup returns CDR1 SGHRS and CDR2 YFSETQ. V shed 4 bases, J shed 6 bases, and the junction held 4 bases outside the gene matches. The CDR3 runs 14 residues. CDR3 in amino acids: CASSPGTSPGELFF. The CDR3 DNA is TGCGCCAGCAGCCCGGGGACTAGCCCCGGGGAGCTGTTTTTT. Full variable domain (remainder filled in from reference TRBV5-1 and TRBJ2-2): KAGVTQTPRYLIKTRGQQVTLSCSPISGHRSVSWYQQTPGQGLQFLFEYFSETQRNKGNFPGRFSGRQFSNSRSEMNVSTLELGDSALYLCASSPGTSPGELFFGEGSRLTVL.

The chain couples TRBV28 to TRBJ1-1; D is unresolved. Per germline, CDR1 MDHEN and CDR2 SYDVKM. This CDR3 is built from 13 residues. V was cut by 5 bases and J by 5 bases, with 12 bases left in between. The CDR3 here is CASSQTLGTEAFF. The CDR3 bases are TGTGCCAGCAGTCAAACTTTGGGGACTGAAGCTTTCTTT.

The gene calls are TRBV6-5 and TRBJ1-3, with a weak D call TRBD1 (6 bases). V lost 4 bases, J lost 4 bases, and 8 bases lay in between. Germline lookup yields CDR1 MNHEY and CDR2 SVGAGI. The CDR3 sequence is 13 residues long. In nucleotides, the CDR3 is TGTGCCAGCAGTTGGGGACACGGAAACACCATATATTTT. Encoded protein: CASSWGHGNTIYF.

The rearrangement joins TRBV5-1 to TRBJ1-1; the D gene is possibly TRBD1 (6 bases). V lost 4 bases to trimming and J lost 7 bases, with 17 bases between them. The germline V gene encodes CDR1 SGHRS and CDR2 YFSETQ. This CDR3 region has 14 residues. The CDR3: CASSTAPGRGEAFF. CDR3 sequence (DNA): TGCGCCAGCAGCACAGCGCCTGGCAGGGGTGAAGCTTTCTTT.

V usage is TRBV5-1 and J usage is TRBJ2-7; no clear D. The germline CDR1 and CDR2 sequences are SGHRS and YFSETQ. The V end lost 0 bases, the J end lost 5 bases, and 3 bases lay between the germline ends. This CDR3 has 11 amino acids. The CDR3 DNA follows: TGCGCCAGCAGCTTGGTGGACGAGCAGTACTTC. Its protein product is CASSLVDEQYF.

This clone was detected only once. V gene TRBV5-4 combines with J gene TRBJ1-6, with D unresolved. The CDR3 consists of 14 residues. Germline V lookup: CDR1 SGHNT, CDR2 YYREEE (reference sequence). The V gene lost 0 bases and the J gene lost 8 bases, with 9 bases spanning the gap. CDR3 loop: CASSLVGDDSPLHF. DNA for the CDR3: TGTGCCAGCAGCTTGGTCGGCGACGATTCACCCCTCCACTTT.

The chain is built from TRBV5-8 and TRBJ1-5; no clear D. The CDR3 length is 15 residues. V lost 0 bases and J 7 bases, leaving 14 bases between the germline ends. The germline V gene encodes CDR1 SGHTS and CDR2 YDEGEE. The CDR3 region is CASSLVSGEGQPQHF. The CDR3, as DNA: TGTGCCAGCAGCTTGGTTTCTGGGGAAGGACAGCCCCAGCATTTT.

This chain connects TRBV2 to TRBJ1-2; 7 nucleotides align to TRBD1. The J segment lost 0 bases and the V segment lost 7 bases, leaving 5 bases of the junction unmatched. The CDR3 is 14 residues long. The V gene's germline CDR1 is SNHLY and CDR2 FYNNEI. The CDR3 nucleotides are TGTGCCAGCACCGGGACAGCTGCTAACTATGGCTACACCTTC. It codes for CASTGTAANYGYTF.

This rearrangement joins TRBV2 to TRBJ1-5, with D unclear. The ends were cut back, 6 bases at V and 0 bases at J, with 12 bases in the middle. Germline CDR1 and CDR2: SNHLY and FYNNEI. This CDR3 spans 15 amino acids. CDR3 protein: CASRTSVDSNQPQHF. The CDR3 DNA reads TGTGCCAGCAGGACTTCTGTCGATAGCAATCAGCCCCAGCATTTT.

This clone was detected only a few times. This chain joins TRBV18 and TRBJ2-1; D may be TRBD2 (5 bases). Germline V gene lookup returns CDR1 KGHSH and CDR2 LQKENI. The CDR3 runs 12 residues. V was shortened by 3 bases and J by 9 bases, with 9 bases between the two germline ends. The CDR3 DNA sequence: TGTGCCAGCTCACCTGCGGGTGCTGAGCAGTTCTTC. This sequence encodes CASSPAGAEQFF.

The DNA of the CDR3 is TGTGCCAGCAGTTCCGGGACAGGGGTCTCTACGCAGTATTTT. Translated: CASSSGTGVSTQYF. This chain joins TRBV27 and TRBJ2-3; 10 bases line up with TRBD1. Germline CDR1 is MNHEY and CDR2 is SMNVEV (reference sequence). CDR3 length: 14 amino acids. The trim removed 4 bases at V and 8 bases at J, leaving 6 bases unmatched.